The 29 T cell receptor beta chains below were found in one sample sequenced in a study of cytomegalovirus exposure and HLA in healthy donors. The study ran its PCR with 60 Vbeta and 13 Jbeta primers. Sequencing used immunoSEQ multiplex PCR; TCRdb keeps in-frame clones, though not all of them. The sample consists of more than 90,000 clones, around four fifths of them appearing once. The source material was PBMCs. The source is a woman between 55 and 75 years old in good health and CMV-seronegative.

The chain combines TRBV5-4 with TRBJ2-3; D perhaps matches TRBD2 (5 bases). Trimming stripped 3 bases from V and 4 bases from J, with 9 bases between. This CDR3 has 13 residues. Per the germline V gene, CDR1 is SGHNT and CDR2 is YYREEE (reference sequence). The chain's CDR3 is CASSWRNSDTQYF. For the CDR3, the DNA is TGTGCCAGCAGCTGGAGGAACTCAGATACGCAGTATTTT.

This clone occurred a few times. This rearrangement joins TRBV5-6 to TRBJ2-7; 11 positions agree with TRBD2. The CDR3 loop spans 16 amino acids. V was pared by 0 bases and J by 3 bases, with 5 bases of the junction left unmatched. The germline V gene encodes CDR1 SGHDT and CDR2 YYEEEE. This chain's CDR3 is CASSLGLAGTFYEQYF. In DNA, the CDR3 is TGTGCCAGCAGCTTGGGACTAGCGGGAACGTTCTACGAGCAGTACTTC.

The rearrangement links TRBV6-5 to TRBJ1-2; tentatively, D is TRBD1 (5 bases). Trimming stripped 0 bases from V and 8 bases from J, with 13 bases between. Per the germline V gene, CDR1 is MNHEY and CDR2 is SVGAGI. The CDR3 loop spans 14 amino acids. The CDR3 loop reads CASSYSRAGRGYTF. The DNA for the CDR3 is TGTGCCAGCAGTTACTCCCGTGCGGGACGAGGCTACACCTTC.

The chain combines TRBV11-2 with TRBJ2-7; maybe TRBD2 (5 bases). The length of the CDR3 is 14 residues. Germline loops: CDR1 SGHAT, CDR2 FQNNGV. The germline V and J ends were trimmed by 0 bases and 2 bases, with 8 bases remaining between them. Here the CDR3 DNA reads TGTGCCAGCAGCTTAGAACGGGGTACCTACGAGCAGTACTTC. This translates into CASSLERGTYEQYF.

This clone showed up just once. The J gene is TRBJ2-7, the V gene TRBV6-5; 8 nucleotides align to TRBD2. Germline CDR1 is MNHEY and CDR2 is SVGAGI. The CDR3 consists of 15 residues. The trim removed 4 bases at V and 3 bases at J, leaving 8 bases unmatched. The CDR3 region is CASSFGWTSRYEQYF. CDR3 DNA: TGTGCCAGCAGTTTTGGATGGACTAGCCGCTACGAGCAGTACTTC.

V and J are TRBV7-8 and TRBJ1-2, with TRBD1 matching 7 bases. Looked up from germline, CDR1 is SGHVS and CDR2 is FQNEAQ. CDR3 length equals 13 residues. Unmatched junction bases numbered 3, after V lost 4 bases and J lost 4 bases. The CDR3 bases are TGTGCCAGCAGCTCAGACAGGGTCTATGGCTACACCTTC. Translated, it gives CASSSDRVYGYTF.

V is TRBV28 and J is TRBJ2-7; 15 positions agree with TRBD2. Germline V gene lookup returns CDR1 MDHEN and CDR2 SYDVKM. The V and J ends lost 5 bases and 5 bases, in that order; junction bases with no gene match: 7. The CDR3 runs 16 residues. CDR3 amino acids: CASSPGLAGGPNEQYF. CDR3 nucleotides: TGTGCCAGCAGTCCCGGACTAGCGGGAGGGCCGAACGAGCAGTACTTC.

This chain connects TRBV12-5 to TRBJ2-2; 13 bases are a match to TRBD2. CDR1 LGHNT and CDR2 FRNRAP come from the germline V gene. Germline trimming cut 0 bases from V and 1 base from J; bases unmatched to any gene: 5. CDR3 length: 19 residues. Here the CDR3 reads CASGLVNWTSGGNTGELFF. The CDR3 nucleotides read TGTGCTAGTGGTTTGGTAAACTGGACTAGCGGGGGGAACACCGGGGAGCTGTTTTTT.

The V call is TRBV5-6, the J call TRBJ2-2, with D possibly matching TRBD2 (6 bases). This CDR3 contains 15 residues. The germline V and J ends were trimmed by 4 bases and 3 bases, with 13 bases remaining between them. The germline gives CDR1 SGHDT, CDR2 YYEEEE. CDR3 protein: CASSLQGGYTGELFF. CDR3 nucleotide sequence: TGTGCCAGCAGCCTTCAGGGAGGCTACACCGGGGAGCTGTTTTTT.

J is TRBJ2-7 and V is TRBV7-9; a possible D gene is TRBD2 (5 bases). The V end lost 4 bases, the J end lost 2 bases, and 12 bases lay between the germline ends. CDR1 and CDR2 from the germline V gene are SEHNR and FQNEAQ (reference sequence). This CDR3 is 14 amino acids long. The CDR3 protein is CASSSEVLTYEQYF. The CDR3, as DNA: TGTGCCAGCAGCTCGGAGGTCCTTACCTACGAGCAGTACTTC.

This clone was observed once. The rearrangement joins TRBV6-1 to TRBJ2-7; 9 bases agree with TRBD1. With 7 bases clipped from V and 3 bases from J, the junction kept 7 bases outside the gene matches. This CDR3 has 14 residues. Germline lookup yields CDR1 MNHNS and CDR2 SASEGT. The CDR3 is CASTGDRARYEQYF. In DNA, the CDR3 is TGTGCCAGCACTGGGGACAGGGCTCGCTACGAGCAGTACTTC.

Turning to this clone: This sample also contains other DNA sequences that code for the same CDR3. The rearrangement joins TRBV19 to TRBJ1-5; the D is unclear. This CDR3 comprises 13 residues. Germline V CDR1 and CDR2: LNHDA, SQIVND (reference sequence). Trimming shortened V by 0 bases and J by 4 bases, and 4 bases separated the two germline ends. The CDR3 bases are TGTGCCAGTAGTATAGACGGTAATCAGCCCCAGCATTTT. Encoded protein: CASSIDGNQPQHF.

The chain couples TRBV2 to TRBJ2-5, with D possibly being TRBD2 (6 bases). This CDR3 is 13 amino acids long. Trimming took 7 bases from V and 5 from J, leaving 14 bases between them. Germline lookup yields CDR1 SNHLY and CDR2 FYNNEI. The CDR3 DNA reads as TGTGCCAGCAACCGCGGGGCTGGGGAGACCCAGTACTTC. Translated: CASNRGAGETQYF. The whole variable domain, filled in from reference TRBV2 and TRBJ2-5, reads EPEVTQTPSHQVTQMGQEVILRCVPISNHLYFYWYRQILGQKVEFLVSFYNNEISEKSEIFDDQFSVERPDGSNFTLKIRSTKLEDSAMYFCASNRGAGETQYFGPGTRLLVL.

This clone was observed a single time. The CDR3 loop is CASRGLDYEQYF. CDR3 DNA: TGTGCCAGCAGGGGCTTAGACTACGAGCAGTACTTC. The V call is TRBV2, the J call TRBJ2-7, with D unclear. This CDR3 contains 12 residues. Per the germline V gene, CDR1 is SNHLY and CDR2 is FYNNEI. V was shortened by 6 bases and J by 3 bases, with 9 bases between the two germline ends.

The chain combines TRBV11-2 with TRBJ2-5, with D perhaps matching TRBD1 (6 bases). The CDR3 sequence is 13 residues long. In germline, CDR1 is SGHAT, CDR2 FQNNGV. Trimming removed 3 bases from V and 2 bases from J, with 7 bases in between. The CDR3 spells CASSFGQQETQYF. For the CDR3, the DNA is TGTGCCAGCAGCTTCGGACAGCAAGAGACCCAGTACTTC. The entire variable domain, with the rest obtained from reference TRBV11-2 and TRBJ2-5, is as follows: EAGVAQSPRYKIIEKRQSVAFWCNPISGHATLYWYQQILGQGPKLLIQFQNNGVVDDSQLPKDRFSAERLKGVDSTLKIQPAKLEDSAVYLCASSFGQQETQYFGPGTRLLVL.

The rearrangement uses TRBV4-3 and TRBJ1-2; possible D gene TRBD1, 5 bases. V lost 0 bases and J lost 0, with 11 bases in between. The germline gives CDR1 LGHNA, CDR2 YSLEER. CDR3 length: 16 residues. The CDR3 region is CASSQEAGPANYGYTF. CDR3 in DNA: TGCGCCAGCAGCCAAGAGGCAGGGCCGGCTAACTATGGCTACACCTTC.

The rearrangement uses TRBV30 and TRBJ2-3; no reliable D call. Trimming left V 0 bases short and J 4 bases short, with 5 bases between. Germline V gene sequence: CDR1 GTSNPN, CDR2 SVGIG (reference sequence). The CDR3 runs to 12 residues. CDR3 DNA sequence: TGTGCCTGGAGTGTACTGGCAGATACGCAGTATTTT. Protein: CAWSVLADTQYF. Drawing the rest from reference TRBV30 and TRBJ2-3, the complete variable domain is SQTIHQWPATLVQPVGSPLSLECTVEGTSNPNLYWYRQAAGRGLQLLFYSVGIGQISSEVPQNLSASRPQDRQFILSSKKLLLSDSGFYLCAWSVLADTQYFGPGTRLTVL.

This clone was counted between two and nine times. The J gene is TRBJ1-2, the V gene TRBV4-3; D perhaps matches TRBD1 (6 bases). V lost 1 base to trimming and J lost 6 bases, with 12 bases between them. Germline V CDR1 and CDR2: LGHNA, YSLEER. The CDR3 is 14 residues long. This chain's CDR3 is CASSQGGTQHGYTF. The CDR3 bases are TGCGCCAGCAGCCAAGGTGGGACACAACATGGCTACACCTTC.

CDR3 DNA: TGTGCCAGCAGCGTAGCAGGGGGCGCATCCTCTGGCTACACCTTC. It specifies CASSVAGGASSGYTF. The chain employs TRBV9 and TRBJ1-2, with TRBD1 matching 8 bases. After removal of 0 bases from V and 7 bases from J, the junction contained 8 bases not matched to a gene. Looked up from germline, CDR1 is SGDLS and CDR2 is YYNGEE. The CDR3 covers 15 residues.

The CDR3 DNA is TGTGCCAGCAGTTTTCCTCTCCAAGGGGACAGGGAAATATACGAGCAGTACTTC. Translation: CASSFPLQGDREIYEQYF. V is TRBV28 and J is TRBJ2-7; 9 bases are shared with TRBD1. V lost 3 bases, J lost 4 bases, and 16 bases stayed unmatched. The CDR3 has 18 amino acids. The germline CDR1 and CDR2 sequences are MDHEN and SYDVKM.

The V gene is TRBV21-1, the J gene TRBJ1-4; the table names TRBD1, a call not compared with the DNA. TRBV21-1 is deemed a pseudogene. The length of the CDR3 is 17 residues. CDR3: CASSKGGGPDPNEKLFF. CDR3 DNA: TGTGCCAGCAGCAAAGGGGGCGGACCGGACCCTAATGAAAAACTGTTTTTT.

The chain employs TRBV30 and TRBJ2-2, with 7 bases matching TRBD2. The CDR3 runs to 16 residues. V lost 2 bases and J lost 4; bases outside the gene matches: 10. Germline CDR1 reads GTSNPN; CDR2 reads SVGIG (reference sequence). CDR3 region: CAWSNPRAGTTGELFF. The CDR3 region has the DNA TGTGCCTGGAGTAACCCGAGAGCGGGGACCACCGGGGAGCTGTTTTTT.

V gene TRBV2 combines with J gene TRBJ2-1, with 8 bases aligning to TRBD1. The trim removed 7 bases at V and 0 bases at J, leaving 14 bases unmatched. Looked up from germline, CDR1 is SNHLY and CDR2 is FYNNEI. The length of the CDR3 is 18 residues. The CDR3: CASTPGQVFSSSYNEQFF. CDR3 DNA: TGTGCCAGCACCCCGGGACAGGTATTTTCAAGCTCCTACAATGAGCAGTTCTTC.

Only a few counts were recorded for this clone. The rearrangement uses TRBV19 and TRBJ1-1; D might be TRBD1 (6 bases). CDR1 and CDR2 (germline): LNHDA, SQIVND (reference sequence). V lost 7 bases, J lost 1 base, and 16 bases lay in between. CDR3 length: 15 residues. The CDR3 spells CASKAITTGNTEAFF. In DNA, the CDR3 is TGTGCCAGTAAGGCCATTACGACAGGGAACACTGAAGCTTTCTTT. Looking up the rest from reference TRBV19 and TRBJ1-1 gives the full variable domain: DGGITQSPKYLFRKEGQNVTLSCEQNLNHDAMYWYRQDPGQGLRLIYYSQIVNDFQKGDIAEGYSVSREKKESFPLTVTSAQKNPTAFYLCASKAITTGNTEAFFGQGTRLTVV.

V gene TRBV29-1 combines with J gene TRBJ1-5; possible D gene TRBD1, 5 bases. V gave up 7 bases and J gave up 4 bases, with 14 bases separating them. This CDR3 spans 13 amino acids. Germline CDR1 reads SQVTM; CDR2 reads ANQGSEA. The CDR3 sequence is CSALGQGNQPQHF. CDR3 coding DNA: TGCAGCGCGTTGGGTCAGGGTAATCAGCCCCAGCATTTT. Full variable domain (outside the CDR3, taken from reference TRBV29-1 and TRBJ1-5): SAVISQKPSRDICQRGTSLTIQCQVDSQVTMMFWYRQQPGQSLTLIATANQGSEATYESGFVIDKFPISRPNLTFSTLTVSNMSPEDSSIYLCSALGQGNQPQHFGDGTRLSIL.

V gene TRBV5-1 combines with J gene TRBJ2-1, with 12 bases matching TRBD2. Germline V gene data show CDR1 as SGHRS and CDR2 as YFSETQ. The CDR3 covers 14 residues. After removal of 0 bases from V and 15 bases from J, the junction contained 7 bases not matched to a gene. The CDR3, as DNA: TGCGCCAGCAGCTTGGCTAGCGGGAGGGCCTCATTGTTCTTC. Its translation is CASSLASGRASLFF.

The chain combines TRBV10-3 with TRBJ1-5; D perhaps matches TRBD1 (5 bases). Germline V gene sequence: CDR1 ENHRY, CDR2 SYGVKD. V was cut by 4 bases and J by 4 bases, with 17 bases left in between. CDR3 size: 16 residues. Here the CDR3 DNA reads TGTGCCATCAGTGGGGGGGGATACGGGTCTAATCAGCCCCAGCATTTT. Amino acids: CAISGGGYGSNQPQHF.

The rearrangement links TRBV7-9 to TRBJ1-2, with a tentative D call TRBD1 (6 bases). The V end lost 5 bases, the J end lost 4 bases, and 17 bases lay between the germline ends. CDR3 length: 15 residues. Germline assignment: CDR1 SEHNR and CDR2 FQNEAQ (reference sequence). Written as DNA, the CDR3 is TGTGCCAGCAGCGCAAACAGGGACCTATTCTATGGCTACACCTTC. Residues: CASSANRDLFYGYTF.

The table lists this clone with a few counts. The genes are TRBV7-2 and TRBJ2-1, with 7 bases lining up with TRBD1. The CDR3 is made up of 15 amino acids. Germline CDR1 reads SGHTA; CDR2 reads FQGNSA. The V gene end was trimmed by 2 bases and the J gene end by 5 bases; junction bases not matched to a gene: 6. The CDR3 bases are TGTGCCAGCAGCTTAACAGGGGAGAGGAACAATGAGCAGTTCTTC. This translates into CASSLTGERNNEQFF.